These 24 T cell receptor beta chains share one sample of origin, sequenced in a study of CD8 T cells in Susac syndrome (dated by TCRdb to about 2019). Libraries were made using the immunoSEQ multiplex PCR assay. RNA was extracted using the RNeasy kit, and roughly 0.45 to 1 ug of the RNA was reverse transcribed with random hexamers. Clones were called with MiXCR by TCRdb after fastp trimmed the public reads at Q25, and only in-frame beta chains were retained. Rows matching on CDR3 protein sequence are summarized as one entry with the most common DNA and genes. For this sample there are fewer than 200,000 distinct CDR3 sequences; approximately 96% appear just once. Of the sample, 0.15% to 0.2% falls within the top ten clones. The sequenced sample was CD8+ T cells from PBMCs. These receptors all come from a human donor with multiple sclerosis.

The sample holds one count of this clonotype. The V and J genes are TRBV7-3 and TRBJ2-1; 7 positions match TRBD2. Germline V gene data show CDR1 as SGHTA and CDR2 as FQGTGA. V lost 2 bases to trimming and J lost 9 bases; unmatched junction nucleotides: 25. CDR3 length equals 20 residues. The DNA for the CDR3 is TGTGCCAGCAGCTTATTCGTAAGGGGAAAGCGGGACCACGGTGAAGTTGAGCAGTTCTTC. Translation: CASSLFVRGKRDHGEVEQFF. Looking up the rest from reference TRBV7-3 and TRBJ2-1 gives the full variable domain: GAGVSQTPSNKVTEKGKYVELRCDPISGHTALYWYRQSLGQGPEFLIYFQGTGAADDSGLPNDRFFAVRPEGSVSTLKIQRTERGDSAVYLCASSLFVRGKRDHGEVEQFFGPGTRLTVL.

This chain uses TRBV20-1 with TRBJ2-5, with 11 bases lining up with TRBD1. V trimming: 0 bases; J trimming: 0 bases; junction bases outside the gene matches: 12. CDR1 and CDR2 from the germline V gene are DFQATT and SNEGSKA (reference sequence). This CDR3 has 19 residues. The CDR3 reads CSAREKGQGVKVYQETQYF. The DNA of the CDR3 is TGCAGTGCTAGAGAAAAGGGACAGGGGGTAAAAGTGTACCAAGAGACCCAGTACTTC.

In nucleotides, the CDR3 is TGTGCCAGCAGATCCCTGACGATCCCTAACACAGATACGCAGTATTTT. This codes for CASRSLTIPNTDTQYF. The rearrangement uses TRBV7-9 and TRBJ2-3; D is uncertain. CDR3 length: 16 amino acids. V lost 6 bases, J lost 2 bases, and 18 bases lay in between. CDR1 SEHNR and CDR2 FQNEAQ come from the germline V gene (reference sequence).

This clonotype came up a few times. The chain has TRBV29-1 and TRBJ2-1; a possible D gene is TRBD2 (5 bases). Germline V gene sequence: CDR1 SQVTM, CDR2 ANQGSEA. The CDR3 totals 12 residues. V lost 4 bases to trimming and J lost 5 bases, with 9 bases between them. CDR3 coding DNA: TGCAGCGTTGTCACGGGAAACAATGAGCAGTTCTTC. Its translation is CSVVTGNNEQFF.

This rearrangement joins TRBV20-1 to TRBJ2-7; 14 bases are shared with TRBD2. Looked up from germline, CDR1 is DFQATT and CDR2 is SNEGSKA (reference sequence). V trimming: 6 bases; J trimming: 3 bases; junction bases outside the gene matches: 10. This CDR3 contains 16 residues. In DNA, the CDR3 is TGCAGTGCAAGCGAAGGGACTAGCGGGGGATTCTACGAGCAGTACTTC. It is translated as CSASEGTSGGFYEQYF.

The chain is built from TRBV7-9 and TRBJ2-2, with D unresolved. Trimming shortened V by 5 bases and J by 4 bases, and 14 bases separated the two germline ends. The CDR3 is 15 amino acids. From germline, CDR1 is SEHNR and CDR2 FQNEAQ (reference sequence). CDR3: CASSLSGVVTGELFF. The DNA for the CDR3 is TGTGCCAGCAGCCTCTCAGGAGTTGTCACCGGGGAGCTGTTTTTT.

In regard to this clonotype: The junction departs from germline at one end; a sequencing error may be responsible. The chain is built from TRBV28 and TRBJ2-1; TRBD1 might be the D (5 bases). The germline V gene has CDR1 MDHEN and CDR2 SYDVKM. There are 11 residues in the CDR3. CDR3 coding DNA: TGTGCCACCAGTGGGGCAGATGAGCAGTTCTTC. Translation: CATSGADEQFF.

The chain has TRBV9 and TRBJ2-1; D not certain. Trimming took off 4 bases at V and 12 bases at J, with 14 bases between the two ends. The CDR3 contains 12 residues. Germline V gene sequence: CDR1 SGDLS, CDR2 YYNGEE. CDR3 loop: CASSTSSSGQFF. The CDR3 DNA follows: TGTGCCAGCAGCACCTCCTCTAGTGGGCAGTTCTTC. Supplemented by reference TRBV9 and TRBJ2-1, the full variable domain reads DSGVTQTPKHLITATGQRVTLRCSPRSGDLSVYWYQQSLDQGLQFLIQYYNGEERAKGNILERFSAQQFPDLHSELNLSSLELGDSALYFCASSTSSSGQFFGPGTRLTVL.

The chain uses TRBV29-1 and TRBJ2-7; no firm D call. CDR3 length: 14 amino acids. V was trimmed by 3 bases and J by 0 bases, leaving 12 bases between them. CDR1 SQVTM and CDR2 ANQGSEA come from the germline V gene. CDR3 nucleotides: TGCAGCGTTGATCCAGGCGAAAACTCCTACGAGCAGTACTTC. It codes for CSVDPGENSYEQYF.

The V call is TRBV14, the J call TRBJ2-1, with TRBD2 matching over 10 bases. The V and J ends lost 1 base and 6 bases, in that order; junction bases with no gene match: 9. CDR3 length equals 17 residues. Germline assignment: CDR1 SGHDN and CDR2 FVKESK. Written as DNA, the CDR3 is TGTGCCAGCAGCCAAGTAGGGCTAGCGGGAGTTGTCAATGAGCAGTTCTTC. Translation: CASSQVGLAGVVNEQFF. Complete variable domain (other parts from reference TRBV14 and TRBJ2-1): EAGVTQFPSHSVIEKGQTVTLRCDPISGHDNLYWYRRVMGKEIKFLLHFVKESKQDESGMPNNRFLAERTGGTYSTLKVQPAELEDSGVYFCASSQVGLAGVVNEQFFGPGTRLTVL.

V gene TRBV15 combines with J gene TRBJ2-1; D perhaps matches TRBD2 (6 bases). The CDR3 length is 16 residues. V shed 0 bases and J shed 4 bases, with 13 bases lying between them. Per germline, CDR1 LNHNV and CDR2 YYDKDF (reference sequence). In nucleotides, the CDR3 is TGTGCCACCAGCAGAGATATGGCTAGCGAATACAATGAGCAGTTCTTC. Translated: CATSRDMASEYNEQFF.

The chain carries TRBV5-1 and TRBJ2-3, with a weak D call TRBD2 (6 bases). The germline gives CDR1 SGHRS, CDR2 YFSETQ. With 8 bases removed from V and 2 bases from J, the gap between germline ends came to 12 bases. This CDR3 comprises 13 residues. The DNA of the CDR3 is TGCGCCAGTTTGGGGCGGGACACAGATACGCAGTATTTT. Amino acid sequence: CASLGRDTDTQYF.

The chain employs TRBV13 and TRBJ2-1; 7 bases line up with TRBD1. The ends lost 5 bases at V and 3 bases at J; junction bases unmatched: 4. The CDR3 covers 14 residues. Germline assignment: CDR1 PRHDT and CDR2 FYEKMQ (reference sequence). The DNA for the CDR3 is TGTGCCAGCAGCATGGGACAGCTCTACAATGAGCAGTTCTTC. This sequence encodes CASSMGQLYNEQFF.

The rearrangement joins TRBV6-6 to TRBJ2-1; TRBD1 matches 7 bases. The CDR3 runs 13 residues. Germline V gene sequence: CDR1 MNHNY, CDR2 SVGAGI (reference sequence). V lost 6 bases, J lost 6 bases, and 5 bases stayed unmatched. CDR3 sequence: CASRSGQLNEQFF. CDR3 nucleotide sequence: TGTGCCAGCAGGTCGGGACAGCTCAATGAGCAGTTCTTC.

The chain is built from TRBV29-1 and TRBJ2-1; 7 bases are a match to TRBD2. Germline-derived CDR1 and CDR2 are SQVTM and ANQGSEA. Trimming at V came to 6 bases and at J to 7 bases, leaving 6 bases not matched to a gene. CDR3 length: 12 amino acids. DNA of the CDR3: TGCAGCGTGAGGGAGGGCGGGAATGAGCAGTTCTTC. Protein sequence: CSVREGGNEQFF.

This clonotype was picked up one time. The CDR3: CASSPRVIGDSSYEQYF. The CDR3 DNA reads as TGTGCCAGCAGCCCCCGTGTGATCGGGGACAGCTCCTACGAGCAGTACTTC. The chain carries TRBV6-1 and TRBJ2-7; 7 bases fit TRBD1. CDR3 size: 17 residues. Germline loops: CDR1 MNHNS, CDR2 SASEGT. Trimming at V came to 6 bases and at J to 0 bases, leaving 14 bases not matched to a gene.

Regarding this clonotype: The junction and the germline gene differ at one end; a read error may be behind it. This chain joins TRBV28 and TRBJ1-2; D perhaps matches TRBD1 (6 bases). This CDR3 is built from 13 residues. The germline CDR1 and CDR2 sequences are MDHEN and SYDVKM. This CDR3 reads CASSLTGITGPAF. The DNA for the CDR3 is TGTGCCAGCAGTTTGACTGGTATAACAGGGCCGGCCTTC.

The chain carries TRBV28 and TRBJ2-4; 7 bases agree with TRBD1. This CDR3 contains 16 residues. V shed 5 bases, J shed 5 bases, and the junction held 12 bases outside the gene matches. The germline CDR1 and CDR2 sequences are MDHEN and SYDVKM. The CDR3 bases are TGTGCCAGCAGTCCCGGGCCAGGGGGTCAACAAAACATTCAGTACTTC. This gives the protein CASSPGPGGQQNIQYF.

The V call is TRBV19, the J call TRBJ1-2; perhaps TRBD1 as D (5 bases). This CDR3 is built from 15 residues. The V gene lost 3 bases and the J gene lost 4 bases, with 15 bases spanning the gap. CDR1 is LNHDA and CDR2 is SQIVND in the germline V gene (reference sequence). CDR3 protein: CASSIGQGSGYGYTF. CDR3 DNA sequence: TGTGCCAGTAGTATCGGGCAGGGATCGGGCTATGGCTACACCTTC.

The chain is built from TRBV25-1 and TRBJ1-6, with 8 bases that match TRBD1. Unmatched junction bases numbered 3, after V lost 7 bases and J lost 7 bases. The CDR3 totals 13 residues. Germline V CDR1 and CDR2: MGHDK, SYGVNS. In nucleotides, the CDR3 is TGTGCCAGCATGGACAGGGTCAATTCACCCCTCCACTTT. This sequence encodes CASMDRVNSPLHF.

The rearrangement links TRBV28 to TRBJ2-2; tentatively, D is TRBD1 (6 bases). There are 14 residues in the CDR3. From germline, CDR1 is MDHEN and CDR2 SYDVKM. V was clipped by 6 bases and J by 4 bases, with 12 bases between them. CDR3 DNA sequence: TGTGCCAGCAGCTGGGCAGGGGCCACCGGGGAGCTGTTTTTT. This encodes CASSWAGATGELFF. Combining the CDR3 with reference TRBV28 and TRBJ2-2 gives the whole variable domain DVKVTQSSRYLVKRTGEKVFLECVQDMDHENMFWYRQDPGLGLRLIYFSYDVKMKEKGDIPEGYSVSREKKERFSLILESASTNQTSMYLCASSWAGATGELFFGEGSRLTVL.

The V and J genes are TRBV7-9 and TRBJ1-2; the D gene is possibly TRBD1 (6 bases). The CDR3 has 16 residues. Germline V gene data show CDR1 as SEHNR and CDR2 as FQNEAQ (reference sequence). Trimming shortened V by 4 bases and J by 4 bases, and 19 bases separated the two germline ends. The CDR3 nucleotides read TGTGCCAGCAGCTCTCGGCGGGAGGACAGCCTCTATGGCTACACCTTC. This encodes CASSSRREDSLYGYTF.

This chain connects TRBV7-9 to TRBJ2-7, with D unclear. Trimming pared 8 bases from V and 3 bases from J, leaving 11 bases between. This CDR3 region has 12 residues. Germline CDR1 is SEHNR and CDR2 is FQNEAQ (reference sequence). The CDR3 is CASSGGNYEQYF. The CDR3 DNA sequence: TGTGCCAGCTCTGGCGGCAACTACGAGCAGTACTTC.

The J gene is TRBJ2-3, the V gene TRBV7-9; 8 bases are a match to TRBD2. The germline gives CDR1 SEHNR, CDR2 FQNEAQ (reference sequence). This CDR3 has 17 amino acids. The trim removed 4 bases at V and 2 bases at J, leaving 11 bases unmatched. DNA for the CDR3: TGTGCCAGCAGCTCAGGTGCGACTAGCGCTAACACAGATACGCAGTATTTT. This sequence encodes CASSSGATSANTDTQYF.